This is a list of T cell receptor beta chains from one sample in a study of shared clonotypes between healthy human individuals. The table came from immunoSEQ multiplex PCR; TCRdb's copy has only in-frame clones and leaves some out. The table records more than 2 million clones, approximately 94% of them present only once. The sequenced sample consisted of naive CD8+ T cells sorted from blood. These receptors originate from a man aged 18-30 years in good health. Both conserved end residues are part of each CDR3. D genes are given only for firm matches. Expanded clones get a size class; other rows say once, few or many, or leave the size out.

J: TRBJ2-7
V: TRBV4-3
D: NA
size: NA
length: 15
DNA: TGCGCCAGCAGCCAAGGGGTTAGCGCCTCCTACGAGCAGTACTTC
CDR3: CASSQGVSASYEQYF

J: TRBJ1-2
V: TRBV7-9
D: TRBD1
size: NA
length: 14
DNA: TGTGCCAGCAGCTTAGTAGACAGGGGCTATGGCTACACCTTC
CDR3: CASSLVDRGYGYTF

J: TRBJ2-7
V: TRBV10-2
D: TRBD2
size: NA
length: 15
DNA: TGCGCCAGCAGGGAGACTAGCGGGGGAATCTACGAGCAGTACTTC
CDR3: CASRETSGGIYEQYF

J: TRBJ2-5
V: TRBV6-6
D: TRBD2
size: NA
length: 15
DNA: TGTGCCAGCAGAGAGCGGGAGGAGGGCCAAGAGACCCAGTACTTC
CDR3: CASREREEGQETQYF

J: TRBJ1-2
V: TRBV6-6
D: TRBD1
size: NA
length: 14
DNA: TGTGCCACCACCGGGACAGGGGTCTGGGGTGGCTACACCTTC
CDR3: CATTGTGVWGGYTF

J: TRBJ2-2
V: TRBV9
D: NA
size: NA
length: 16
DNA: TGTGCCAGCAGCGTAGAAACCCCCTCCCGGACCGGGGAGCTGTTTTTT
CDR3: CASSVETPSRTGELFF

J: TRBJ2-1
V: TRBV13
D: NA
size: NA
length: 17
DNA: TGTGCCAGCAGCTCAACAGGGTCCGGGCGAGAACATAATGAGCAGTTCTTC
CDR3: CASSSTGSGREHNEQFF

J: TRBJ1-2
V: TRBV6-5
D: NA
size: NA
length: 12
DNA: TGTGCCAGCAGTCATATCGGGGGGGAGTACACCTTC
CDR3: CASSHIGGEYTF

J: TRBJ2-3
V: TRBV28
D: NA
size: NA
length: 16
DNA: TGTGCCAGCAGTCCGGAGGAAGGGGGGCACACAGATACGCAGTATTTT
CDR3: CASSPEEGGHTDTQYF

J: TRBJ2-4
V: TRBV13
D: TRBD2
size: NA
length: 16
DNA: TGTGCCAGCAGCCCCGGGACTAGCGGGGCCAAAAACATTCAGTACTTC
CDR3: CASSPGTSGAKNIQYF

J: TRBJ2-3
V: TRBV4-1
D: TRBD2
size: NA
length: 17
DNA: TGCGCCAGCAGCCAAGTGGGACTAGCGCCGAACGCAGATACGCAGTATTTT
CDR3: CASSQVGLAPNADTQYF

J: TRBJ1-1
V: TRBV25-1
D: NA
size: NA
length: 13
DNA: TGTGCCAGCATTGGACCTGAGGACACTGAAGCTTTCTTT
CDR3: CASIGPEDTEAFF

J: TRBJ2-1
V: TRBV4-1
D: TRBD2
size: NA
length: 16
DNA: TGCGCCAGCAGCCAAGACCCGGGACTATCTGGCAATGAGCAGTTCTTC
CDR3: CASSQDPGLSGNEQFF

J: TRBJ2-3
V: TRBV29-1
D: NA
size: NA
length: 12
DNA: TGCAGCGTTTTCGACCCTACAGATACGCAGTATTTT
CDR3: CSVFDPTDTQYF

J: TRBJ2-1
V: TRBV15
D: NA
size: NA
length: 16
DNA: TGTGCCACCAGCAGAGATCGGGGGAACTCCTACAATGAGCAGTTCTTC
CDR3: CATSRDRGNSYNEQFF

J: TRBJ1-1
V: TRBV19
D: NA
size: few
length: 13
DNA: TGTGCCAGTAGCCCCGGGGTGAACACTGAAGCTTTCTTT
CDR3: CASSPGVNTEAFF

J: TRBJ2-7
V: TRBV27
D: NA
size: NA
length: 14
DNA: TGTGCCAGCAGGGGACGGGACGGCTCCTACGAGCAGTACTTC
CDR3: CASRGRDGSYEQYF

J: TRBJ2-5
V: TRBV9
D: NA
size: once
length: 15
DNA: TGTGCCAGCAGCGTAGGGGGAACGGCCCAAGAGACCCAGTACTTC
CDR3: CASSVGGTAQETQYF

J: TRBJ2-1
V: TRBV4-1
D: NA
size: once
length: 11
DNA: TGCGCCAGCAGCCAAGCCCATGAGCAGTTCTTC
CDR3: CASSQAHEQFF

J: TRBJ2-7
V: TRBV29-1
D: NA
size: NA
length: 14
DNA: TGCAGCGTTGAAGATCCTGACAGGCCCCTCGAGCAGTACTTC
CDR3: CSVEDPDRPLEQYF

J: TRBJ1-1
V: TRBV7-9
D: TRBD1
size: once
length: 16
DNA: TGTGCCAGCAGCCCGCCTAGAATTAGGACAGGCGAGGAAGCTTTCTTT
CDR3: CASSPPRIRTGEEAFF

J: TRBJ1-2
V: TRBV29-1
D: NA
size: NA
length: 13
DNA: TGCAGCGTTGAAATGTCCGTGCCCTATGGCTACACCTTC
CDR3: CSVEMSVPYGYTF

J: TRBJ2-1
V: TRBV27
D: NA
size: NA
length: 13
DNA: TGTGCCAGCAGTGAGGGGTCCTACAATGAGCAGTTCTTC
CDR3: CASSEGSYNEQFF

J: TRBJ2-3
V: TRBV5-6
D: TRBD2
size: once
length: 16
DNA: TGTGCCAGCAGTCACTTAGCGGGAGACAACACAGATACGCAGTATTTT
CDR3: CASSHLAGDNTDTQYF

J: TRBJ2-7
V: TRBV11-2
D: NA
size: few
length: 12
DNA: TGTGCCAGCAGCTTAGGGACCTACGAGCAGTACTTC
CDR3: CASSLGTYEQYF

J: TRBJ2-7
V: TRBV5-4
D: NA
size: NA
length: 14
DNA: TGTGCCAGCAGCAGCCGGGACACTTTATACGAGCAGTACTTC
CDR3: CASSSRDTLYEQYF

J: TRBJ2-5
V: TRBV11-2
D: TRBD2
size: NA
length: 16
DNA: TGTGCCAGCAGCTTTGGGGGGGAGGTGGTCCAAGAGACCCAGTACTTC
CDR3: CASSFGGEVVQETQYF

J: TRBJ2-7
V: TRBV27
D: NA
size: NA
length: 14
DNA: TGTGCCAGCAGTTTATCAGGGCACACCTACGAGCAGTACTTC
CDR3: CASSLSGHTYEQYF

J: TRBJ1-5
V: TRBV10-2
D: NA
size: NA
length: 14
DNA: TGCGCCAGCAGCGCCGGGATGGGCGATCAGCCCCAGCATTTT
CDR3: CASSAGMGDQPQHF

J: TRBJ2-7
V: TRBV7-8
D: TRBD1
size: NA
length: 15
DNA: TGTGCCAGCAGCGAAGCGGGACAGGGTGGTTACGAGCAGTACTTC
CDR3: CASSEAGQGGYEQYF

J: TRBJ1-1
V: TRBV7-9
D: NA
size: NA
length: 14
DNA: TGTGCCAGCCTAGAAGACGACTTGAACACTGAAGCTTTCTTT
CDR3: CASLEDDLNTEAFF

J: TRBJ2-2
V: TRBV2
D: TRBD2
size: NA
length: 14
DNA: TGTGCCAGAGGGACTAGCGGGAACACCGGGGAGCTGTTTTTT
CDR3: CARGTSGNTGELFF

J: TRBJ2-1
V: TRBV7-6
D: NA
size: NA
length: 15
DNA: TGTGCCAGCAGCTTAGATCTAGCAGGGTACAATGAGCAGTTCTTC
CDR3: CASSLDLAGYNEQFF

J: TRBJ1-5
V: TRBV28
D: TRBD1
size: NA
length: 14
DNA: TGTGCCAGCAGCTTACAGGGGGCCAATCAGCCCCAGCATTTT
CDR3: CASSLQGANQPQHF

J: TRBJ2-3
V: TRBV18
D: NA
size: NA
length: 17
DNA: TGTGCCAGCTCACCACCACTTTCACAGATTAGCACAGATACGCAGTATTTT
CDR3: CASSPPLSQISTDTQYF

J: TRBJ2-2
V: TRBV28
D: NA
size: NA
length: 15
DNA: TGTGCCAGCAGTAAAATGACAGATAACACCGGGGAGCTGTTTTTT
CDR3: CASSKMTDNTGELFF

J: TRBJ2-2
V: TRBV4-1
D: NA
size: NA
length: 16
DNA: TGCGCCAGCAGCCCCACTGTAGGGGTGAGGACCGGGGAGCTGTTTTTT
CDR3: CASSPTVGVRTGELFF

J: TRBJ1-4
V: TRBV29-1
D: TRBD1
size: NA
length: 14
DNA: TGCAGCGTTGATGACGGGACAGAAGTTGAAAAACTGTTTTTT
CDR3: CSVDDGTEVEKLFF

J: TRBJ2-1
V: TRBV10-3
D: NA
size: NA
length: 12
DNA: TGTGCCATCAGTGAGTCTTACAATGAGCAGTTCTTC
CDR3: CAISESYNEQFF

J: TRBJ2-3
V: TRBV19
D: NA
size: once
length: 14
DNA: TGTGCCAGTAGTATAACAGGGCACACAGATACGCAGTATTTT
CDR3: CASSITGHTDTQYF